What follows describes a single T cell receptor beta chain. Its antigen is still unknown. Germline and junction disagree at one end, which may indicate a read error. This specimen comes from a study of neurological immune-mediated disorders. Study results and limitations: The multiple sclerosis repertoire cluster lacked an association with any feature, whether clinical or MRI.

The CDR3 extends over 14 amino acids. Per germline, CDR1 ENHRY and CDR2 SYGVKD. 5'RACE employing 10-nucleotide random UMIs yielded the cDNA. The output of every sequencing run exceeded 170 million TCR-beta sequences, derived from 15-18 subjects. TCRdb called the 5' RACE reads again in MiXCR, with one record for every CDR3 protein. The sample lists about 60,000 distinct CDR3 sequences, over 4% occurring once. Sample: PBMCs. The TCR was taken from a man aged 50 or older with multiple sclerosis. The genes are TRBV10-3 and TRBJ1-3, with D unresolved. The DNA for the CDR3 is TGTGCCATCACCGGAGTGGGGTCAGGAAAAACCATATATTTT. As protein: CAITGVGSGKTIYF.